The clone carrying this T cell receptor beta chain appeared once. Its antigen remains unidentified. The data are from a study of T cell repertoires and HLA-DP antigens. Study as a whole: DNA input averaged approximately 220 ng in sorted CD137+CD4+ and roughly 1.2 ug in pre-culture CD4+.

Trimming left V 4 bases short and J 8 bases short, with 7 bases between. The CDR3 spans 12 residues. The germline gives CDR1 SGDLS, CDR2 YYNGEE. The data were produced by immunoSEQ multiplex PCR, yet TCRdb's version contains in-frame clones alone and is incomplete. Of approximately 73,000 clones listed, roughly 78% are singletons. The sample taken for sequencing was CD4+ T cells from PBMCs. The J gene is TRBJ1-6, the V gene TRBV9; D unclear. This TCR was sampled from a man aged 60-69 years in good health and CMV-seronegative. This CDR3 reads CASSTNHSPLHF. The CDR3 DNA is TGTGCCAGCAGCACAAACCATTCACCCCTCCACTTT.